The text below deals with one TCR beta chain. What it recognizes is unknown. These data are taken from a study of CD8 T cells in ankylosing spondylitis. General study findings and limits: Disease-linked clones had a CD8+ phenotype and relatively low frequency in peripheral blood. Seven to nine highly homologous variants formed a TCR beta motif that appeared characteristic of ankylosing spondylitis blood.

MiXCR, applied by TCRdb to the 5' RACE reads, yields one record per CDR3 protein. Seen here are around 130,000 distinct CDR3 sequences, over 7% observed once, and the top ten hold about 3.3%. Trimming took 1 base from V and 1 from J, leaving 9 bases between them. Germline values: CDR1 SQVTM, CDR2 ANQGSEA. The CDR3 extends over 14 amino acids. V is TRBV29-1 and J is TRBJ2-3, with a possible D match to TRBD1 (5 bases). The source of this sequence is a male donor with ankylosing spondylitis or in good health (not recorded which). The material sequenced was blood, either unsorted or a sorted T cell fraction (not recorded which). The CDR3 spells CSVEGRVGTDTQYF. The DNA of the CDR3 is TGCAGCGTTGAAGGCAGGGTGGGCACAGATACGCAGTATTTT.